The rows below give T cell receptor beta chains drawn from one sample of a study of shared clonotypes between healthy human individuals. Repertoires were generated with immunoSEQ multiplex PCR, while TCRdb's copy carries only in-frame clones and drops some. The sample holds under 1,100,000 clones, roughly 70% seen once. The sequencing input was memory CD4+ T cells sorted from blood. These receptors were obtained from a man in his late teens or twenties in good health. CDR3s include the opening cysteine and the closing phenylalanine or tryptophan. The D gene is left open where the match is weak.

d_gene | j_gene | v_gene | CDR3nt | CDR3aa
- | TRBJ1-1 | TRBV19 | TGTGCCAGTAGTACCCCCACCGGGACCACCATGAACACTGAAGCTTTCTTT | CASSTPTGTTMNTEAFF
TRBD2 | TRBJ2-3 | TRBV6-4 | TGTGCCAGCTCCAGTGCCGGGAGGGGGACAGATACGCAGTATTTT | CASSSAGRGTDTQYF
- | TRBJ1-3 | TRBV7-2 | TGTGCCAGCAGCTTAAAATTGTCGGCAGGCACCTCTGGAAACACCATATATTTT | CASSLKLSAGTSGNTIYF
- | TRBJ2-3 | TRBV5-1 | TGCGCCAGCAGCTTGAGTCAAAGGGAAGGAGATACGCAGTATTTT | CASSLSQREGDTQYF
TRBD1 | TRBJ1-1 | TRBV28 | TGTGCCAGCAGCCGAAGGACAGGGGGGAACACTGAAGCTTTCTTT | CASSRRTGGNTEAFF
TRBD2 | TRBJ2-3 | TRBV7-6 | TGTGCCAGCAGCTTAGGATCCCAGCGGGAGTGGGATACGCAGTATTTT | CASSLGSQREWDTQYF
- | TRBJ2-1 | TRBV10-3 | TGTGCCATCACCTCGGAAGGGAAGGGGCCGTCCTACAATGAGCAGTTCTTC | CAITSEGKGPSYNEQFF
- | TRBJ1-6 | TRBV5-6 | TGTGCCAGCAGCGCGGACATTAGCTCCTATAATTCACCCCTCCACTTT | CASSADISSYNSPLHF
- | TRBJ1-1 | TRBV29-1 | TGCAGCGTTGAAGGGCCGGGGTCCATGAACACTGAAGCTTTCTTT | CSVEGPGSMNTEAFF
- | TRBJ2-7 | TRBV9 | TGTGCCAGCAGCGAGGGGACAACGGGACTCTACGAGCAGTACTTC | CASSEGTTGLYEQYF
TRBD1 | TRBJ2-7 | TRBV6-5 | TGTGCCAGCAGTTCAGGGACAGGGGTAAGCTCCTACGAGCAGTACTTC | CASSSGTGVSSYEQYF
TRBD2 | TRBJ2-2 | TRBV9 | TGTGCCAGCAGCGTAGCGAGCGGGGGACACACCGGGGAGCTGTTTTTT | CASSVASGGHTGELFF
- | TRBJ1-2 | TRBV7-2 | TGTGCCAGCAGCTTTGGGCCATCCTTAGGCTACACCTTC | CASSFGPSLGYTF
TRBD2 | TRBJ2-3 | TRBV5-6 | TGTGCCAGCAGCCTCCGGTTAGCGGGAGGGTCAGATACGCAGTATTTT | CASSLRLAGGSDTQYF
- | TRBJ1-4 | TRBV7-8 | TGTGCCATCCAGAGGAGTCCAAGCGAAAAACTGTTTTTT | CAIQRSPSEKLFF
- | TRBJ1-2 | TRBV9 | TGTGCCAGCAGCGTAGACGGAAACTATGGCTACACCTTC | CASSVDGNYGYTF